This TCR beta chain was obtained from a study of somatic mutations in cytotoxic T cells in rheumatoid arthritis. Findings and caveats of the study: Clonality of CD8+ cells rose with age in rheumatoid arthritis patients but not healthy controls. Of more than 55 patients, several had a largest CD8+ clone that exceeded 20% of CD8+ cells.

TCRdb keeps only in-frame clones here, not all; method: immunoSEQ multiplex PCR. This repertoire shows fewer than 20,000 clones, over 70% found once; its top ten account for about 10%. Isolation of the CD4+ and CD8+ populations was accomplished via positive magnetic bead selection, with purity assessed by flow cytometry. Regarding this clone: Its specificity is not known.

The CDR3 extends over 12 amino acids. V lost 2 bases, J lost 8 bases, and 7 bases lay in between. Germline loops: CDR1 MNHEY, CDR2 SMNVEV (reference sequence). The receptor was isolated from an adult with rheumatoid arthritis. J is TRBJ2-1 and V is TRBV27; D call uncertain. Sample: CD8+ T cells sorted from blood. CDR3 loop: CASSLGSHEQFF. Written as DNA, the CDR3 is TGTGCCAGCAGTTTAGGCAGCCATGAGCAGTTCTTC.